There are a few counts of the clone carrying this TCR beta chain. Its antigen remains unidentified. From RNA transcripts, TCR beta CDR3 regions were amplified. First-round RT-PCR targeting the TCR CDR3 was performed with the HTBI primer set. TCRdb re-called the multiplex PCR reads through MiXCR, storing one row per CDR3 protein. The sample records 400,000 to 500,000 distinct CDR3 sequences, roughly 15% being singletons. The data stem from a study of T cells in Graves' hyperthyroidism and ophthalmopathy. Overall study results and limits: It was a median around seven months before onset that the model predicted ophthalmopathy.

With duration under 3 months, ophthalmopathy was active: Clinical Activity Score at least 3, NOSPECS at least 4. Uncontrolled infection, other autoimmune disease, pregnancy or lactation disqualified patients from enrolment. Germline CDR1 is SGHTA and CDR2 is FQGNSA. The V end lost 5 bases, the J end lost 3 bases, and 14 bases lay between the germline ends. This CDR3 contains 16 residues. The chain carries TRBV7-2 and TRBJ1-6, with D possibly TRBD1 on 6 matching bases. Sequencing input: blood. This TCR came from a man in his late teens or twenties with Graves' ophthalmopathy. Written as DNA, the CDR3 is TGTGCCAGCAGCCAAAAATACAGGGACTATAATTCACCCCTCCACTTT. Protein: CASSQKYRDYNSPLHF.